This T cell receptor beta chain was obtained from a study of cytomegalovirus exposure and HLA in healthy donors (dated by TCRdb to the late 2010s). At the level of the whole study: An earlier analysis of approximately 640 of the donors reported 276 Gb of sequence data and 117 million unique TCR beta sequences from about 180 million T cells. About 280 gigabases of sequencing data and roughly 90 million unique TCR sequences were included in an early release covering under 650 HLA-typed donors. All discovery cohort repertoires had been generated using a single sequencing platform. The study aimed to test whether signatures of past pathogen exposure could be identified by cataloging public T cell receptors. A later analysis re-examined previously published TCR beta repertoires from 600 to 700 donors and added high-resolution HLA genotyping to investigate patterns of TCR occurrence. Rather than using new phenotypic data, the later analysis identified candidate immune exposures from TCR beta sequences and from how often those sequences occurred across donors. To predict cytomegalovirus infection status, the study combined high-throughput TCR immunosequencing, statistical association of individual TCRs with disease status, and machine learning. HLA typing covered class I and class II loci at four-digit resolution. An earlier analysis of nearly 600 of the donors applied high-throughput TCR beta sequencing to assess whether each TCR beta V gene segment acted as functional or pseudogenic. Roughly 5 DR-DQ haplotypes were handled as single units for association and clustering because linkage in the cohort was strong. In addition to the first cohort of 500 to 850 subjects, a separate validation cohort of 120 different subjects was used. Donor age, sex, ethnicity and CMV serostatus were compiled together with the repertoire data. A later genetic analysis took genome-wide SNP genotypes for about 65% of the 666 donors and used that subset as a discovery cohort. The number of donors typed differed by locus, with about 629-640 for A, B, C, DRB1 and DQB1, more than 500 for DQA1, some 570 for DPA1, and approximately 470 for DPB1. Among the approximately 430 genotyped donors, about 85% belonged to the genetic ancestry cluster associated with self-reported Caucasian donors. The study used immunosequencing to profile the T cell repertoires of 666 subjects and linked those repertoires to cytomegalovirus serostatus. Across some 400 genotyped donors of the cohort, an average of roughly 200,000 unique TCR beta nucleotide sequences per donor were sequenced, and roughly 20% of those sequences were non-productive.

The full study reports these points: Compared with equally common non-associated chains, HLA-associated TCR beta chains in a later analysis were more clonally expanded and had lower generation probabilities. The sequencing pipeline was judged likely to have produced a cluster of highly shared sequence variants as a technical artifact. Correlated functional status among segregating V segments might be attributable to linkage disequilibrium, but an unknown experimental factor could not be ruled out. Because some donors lacked HLA typing at each locus, the association tests relied only on the typed subset. Because counts were too low, some 17 rarely observed V segments, including chromosome 9 orphons, were left out of the earlier analysis of 587 of the donors. Some IMGT-functional V segments, including TRBV6-2 and TRBV6-3, could not be told apart with the 87-base-pair reads, so those segments were excluded. A further reported finding was that TCR beta sequences accurately predicted the HLA-A and HLA-B alleles for most subjects in the first cohort. Compared with the roughly 710-donor mean, donors in an Asian-associated ancestry cluster had fewer N-insertions in productive TCRs, according to a later genetic analysis. The only immune exposure information available for the cohort was CMV serostatus. Assigning TCR associations to individual alleles was difficult when HLA alleles, especially DR and DQ, strongly co-occurred. In vitro tests confirmed that three of the cytomegalovirus-associated TCR beta chains recognize cytomegalovirus antigens. Most TCR sequences were observed very rarely across donors, whereas some public TCRs were present in many individuals. The cohort was sequenced for TCR beta chains only, and without alpha or paired-chain data the features that could be detected were limited. The classifier was reported to diagnose cytomegalovirus status with high specificity and sensitivity in both the original cohort and the validation cohort. In an earlier analysis of around 600 of the donors, most TCR beta V segments appeared in productive rearrangements about 87% or about 30% of the time, broadly matching IMGT annotations. Several of the top co-occurrence clusters appeared to be linked to parvovirus B19, influenza, CMV and Epstein-Barr virus, according to a later analysis. The presence/absence analyses assumed that sequencing depth was roughly uniform across donors, and that assumption may not be true. According to a later analysis, most CMV-associated TCR beta chains appeared to be HLA-restricted, and the HLA associations seemed to be driven largely by CMV exposure. In a later analysis, TCR association rates were found to vary across HLA loci, with the most associated TCRs seen for DRB1 alleles and the fewest for HLA-C alleles. An association between a missense DCLRE1C variant and V-gene and J-gene trimming of TCR beta chains was found in a later genetic analysis and replicated in an independent cohort. Specific HLA alleles were associated with over 15,000 TCR beta sequences at a false discovery rate of 0.05 in a later analysis. It was suggested by the authors that the approach could potentially be generalized to other disease states and immunological phenotypes. The study gave a list of around 170 TCR beta chains associated with cytomegalovirus.

A note on this clone: What antigen it recognizes has not been identified. Base qualities are not at hand, and no much larger clone is one base apart.

In total, roughly 670 healthy bone marrow donors made up the cohort. All cohort members were sampled while nominally healthy, although unrecorded immune exposures were likely present. The donor was CMV seronegative and belonged to the group of 352 seronegative cohort members. A peripheral blood sample was collected from each donor, and TCR beta sequencing was performed on peripheral blood mononuclear cells. The Qiagen DNeasy Blood Extraction Kit was used to extract genomic DNA from the blood cell samples. Libraries came from the immunoSEQ multiplex PCR assay. The multiplex PCR relied on a mix of 60 forward primers for TCR Vbeta segments and 13 reverse primers for TCR Jbeta segments. Amplification of the CDR3 region of rearranged TCR beta genes was performed with a multiplex PCR assay on genomic DNA. Amplified TCR beta libraries were sequenced as 87-base-pair reads on the Illumina HiSeq System. For the original study's pipeline: In a later analysis, roughly 80 million unique TCR beta chains were counted across the roughly 610 repertoires, and roughly 11 million of these chains were shared by at least two donors. To remove PCR and sequencing errors, raw reads were error-corrected and collapsed into unique sequences using a nearest-neighbor algorithm that merged closely related sequences. CDR3 sequences were aligned to IMGT reference sequences to assign V, D and J gene segments. For a sequence to be retained, a match of at least six nucleotides was required to both a V gene segment and a J gene segment. Rearrangements were called productive when the CDR3 lacked stop codons and stayed in frame with V and J; all others were non-productive. CDR3 was defined by IMGT convention, running from the second conserved V-encoded cysteine to the conserved J-encoded phenylalanine. The earlier analysis of some 580 of the donors excluded any sequence lacking an unambiguous match to a single V gene segment. In an earlier analysis of several hundred of the donors, V segments were called functional above 56.7% productive rearrangements and were called segregating when the between-donor standard deviation exceeded 5%. To diagnose cytomegalovirus status from the catalog of TCR beta chain sequences, a statistical classification framework was built. V and J gene assignment, in a later analysis, came from comparing TCR nucleotide sequences with IMGT/GENE-DB human TR gene sequences. The TCRdist pipeline was used in a later analysis to assign CDR3 sequences and most-parsimonious VDJ recombination scenarios. In a later analysis, every TCR beta chain was defined by the combination of its CDR3 amino acid sequence and its V-gene family, and reads without a unique V-gene family were dropped. As a way to deal with suspected cross-contamination and a sequencing artifact, a later analysis dropped 640 or so nucleotide sequences that were highly shared and had low generation probability. For each public chain, a later analysis derived a clonal expansion index from normalized ranks of inferred template counts within each repertoire. In a later analysis, generation probabilities were computed with a VDJ recombination model fitted to out-of-frame rearrangements, and the resulting probabilities were checked against IGoR. In a later analysis, TCR-TCR, TCR-HLA and TCR-CMV co-occurrence was scored with hypergeometric tests, and a repertoire-size bias correction was applied to TCR pairs. A later analysis estimated false discovery rates by permuting HLA or CMV assignments 20 times. A later analysis grouped co-occurring TCRs with DBSCAN, adding TCRdist sequence similarity when clustering within HLA-allele-positive subsets. Repertoires with fewer than 30,000 or more than 120,000 public chains were left out of co-occurrence clustering, as were four to six repertoires with anomalous nucleotide sharing. TCRdb obtained this table from immuneACCESS and retained in-frame rearrangements with V and J assigned. These tables miss some clones; where compared with another copy, unresolved V genes account for less than half of the shortfall, and the remainder is unexplained. For V, J and clone size, that table is used; D and trimming come from the DNA. The sample table records 100,000 to 150,000 clones; 81% of these occur just once. Around 1.8% of the sample is in the top ten clones.

The cysteine opens and the phenylalanine closes a CDR3 of 13 amino acids. Just the 39-base CDR3 DNA is kept, in frame starting at base 1. Trimming costs V 4 bases and J 1 base, and their ends lie 7 bases apart. The germline V gene yields SGHNT for CDR1 and YENEEA for CDR2. The origin of this receptor is a man aged 18 to 30 in good health and CMV-seronegative. This receptor chain uses TRBV11-3 and TRBJ1-1; the D gene is not confidently resolved. The source material was PBMCs. The CDR3 region reads CASSSNPNTEAFF. The nucleotide sequence is TGTGCCAGCAGCTCTAACCCGAACACTGAAGCTTTCTTT. Reference TRBV11-3 and TRBJ1-1 genes cover what lies past the CDR3, so the full variable domain is EAGVVQSPRYKIIEKKQPVAFWCNPISGHNTLYWYLQNLGQGPELLIRYENEEAVDDSQLPKDRFSAERLKGVDSTLKIQPAELGDSAVYLCASSSNPNTEAFFGQGTRLTVV.